The present entry profiles one T cell receptor beta chain with its context. The source of the sample is a study of T cells in Graves' hyperthyroidism and ophthalmopathy. On the study more broadly: Peripheral blood samples were taken at initial diagnosis, prior to any treatment.

In making diagnoses, clinical symptoms, serum thyroxine and TRAb, thyroid ultrasound and orbital computed tomography were all used. More than 9.5 ml fresh peripheral blood yielded the PBMCs. CDR3 length: 18 amino acids. Germline CDR1 and CDR2: MNHEY and SVGEGT. Trimming at V came to 0 bases and at J to 0 bases, leaving 5 bases not matched to a gene. There were TCR beta CDR3 regions amplified from RNA transcripts. Using the HTBI primer set, a first-round RT-PCR was run on the TCR CDR3. Via MiXCR, TCRdb re-called the multiplex PCR reads, giving one row per CDR3 protein. The sample lists 550,000 to 650,000 distinct CDR3 sequences, around 13% occurring once.

The sequenced sample was blood. The receptor was derived from a woman aged 25 to 39 with Graves' hyperthyroidism that later progressed to Graves' ophthalmopathy. The gene calls are TRBV6-2 or TRBV6-3 and TRBJ2-7; 13 bases fit TRBD2. The CDR3 region has the DNA TGTGCCAGCAGTTACTCGAAACTAGCGGGAGGGAGCTCCTACGAGCAGTACTTC. Its protein product is CASSYSKLAGGSSYEQYF.